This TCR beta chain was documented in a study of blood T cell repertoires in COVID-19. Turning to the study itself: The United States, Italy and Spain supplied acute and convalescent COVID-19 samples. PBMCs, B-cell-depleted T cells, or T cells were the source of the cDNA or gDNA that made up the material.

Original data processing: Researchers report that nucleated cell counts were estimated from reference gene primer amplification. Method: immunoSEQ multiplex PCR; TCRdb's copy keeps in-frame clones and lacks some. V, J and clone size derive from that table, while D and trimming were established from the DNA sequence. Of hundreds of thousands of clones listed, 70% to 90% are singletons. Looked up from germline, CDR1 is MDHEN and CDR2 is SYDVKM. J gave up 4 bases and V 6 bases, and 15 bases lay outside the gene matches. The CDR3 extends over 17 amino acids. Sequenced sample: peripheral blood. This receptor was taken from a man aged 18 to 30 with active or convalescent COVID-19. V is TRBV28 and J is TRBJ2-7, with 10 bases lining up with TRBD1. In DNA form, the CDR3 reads TGTGCCAGCAGCACCGGGACAGGGGTGGTTCGGGGATACGAGCAGTACTTC. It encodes CASSTGTGVVRGYEQYF.